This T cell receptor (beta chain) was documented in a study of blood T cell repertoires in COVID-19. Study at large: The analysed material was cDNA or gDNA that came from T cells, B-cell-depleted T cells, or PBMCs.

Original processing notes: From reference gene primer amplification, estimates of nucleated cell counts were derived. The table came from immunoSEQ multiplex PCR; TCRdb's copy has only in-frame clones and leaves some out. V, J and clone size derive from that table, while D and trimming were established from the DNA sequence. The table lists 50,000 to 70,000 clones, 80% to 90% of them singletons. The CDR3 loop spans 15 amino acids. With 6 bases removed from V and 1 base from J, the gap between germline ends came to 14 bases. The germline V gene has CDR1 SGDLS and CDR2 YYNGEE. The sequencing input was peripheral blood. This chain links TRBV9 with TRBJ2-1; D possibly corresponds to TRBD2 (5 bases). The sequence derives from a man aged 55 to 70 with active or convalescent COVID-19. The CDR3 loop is CASTPFPGSYNEQFF. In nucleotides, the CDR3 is TGTGCCAGCACCCCCTTCCCGGGGTCCTACAATGAGCAGTTCTTC.